The rows below give T cell receptor beta chains drawn from one sample of a study of response to subunit inactivated influenza vaccine. TCRdb re-called the RT-PCR reads with MiXCR, one entry per CDR3 protein. The data hold roughly 620,000 distinct CDR3 sequences, with 11% observed a single time. These same records also appear under a second study, on T cells expressing NK-cell markers.

This material consisted of PBMCs from blood, taken on the day of vaccination. These receptor sequences come from a man in his fifties who received an inactivated influenza vaccine. Each CDR3 is given with its conserved first and last residue. A D gene is named only where the DNA matches it firmly. Only part of the rows carry a size: once, few, many, or a class if the clone is expanded.

D	V	size	J	CDR3	DNA
NA	TRBV20-1	NA	TRBJ2-1	CSAIRRSSYNEQFF	TGCAGTGCTATACGGAGGAGCTCCTACAATGAGCAGTTCTTC
TRBD1	TRBV29-1	NA	TRBJ1-2	CSTRQGNYGYTF	TGCAGCACCAGACAGGGAAACTATGGCTACACCTTC
NA	TRBV24-1	many	TRBJ1-4	CATTQKTNEKLFF	TGTGCCACCACCCAGAAAACTAATGAAAAACTGTTTTTT
NA	TRBV7-2	NA	TRBJ2-1	CASSQGPYNEQFF	TGTGCCAGCAGCCAGGGACCATACAATGAGCAGTTCTTC
TRBD2	TRBV27	NA	TRBJ2-1	CASSLESPGLAANNEQFF	TGTGCCAGCAGTTTAGAAAGTCCGGGACTAGCGGCGAACAATGAGCAGTTCTTC
NA	TRBV25-1	NA	TRBJ1-2	CASSEYRVSGYTF	TGTGCCAGCAGTGAATACAGGGTCAGCGGCTACACCTTC
NA	TRBV6-1	NA	TRBJ2-5	CASNDVDRSHQETQYF	TGTGCCAGCAACGATGTAGACAGGTCCCACCAAGAGACCCAGTACTTC
TRBD2	TRBV29-1	NA	TRBJ2-1	CSVSPGGMQFF	TGCAGCGTCTCCCCGGGGGGGATGCAGTTCTTC
TRBD1	TRBV5-6	few	TRBJ1-1	CASSLRGQGRTEAFF	TGTGCCAGCAGCCTCCGAGGACAGGGAAGAACTGAAGCTTTCTTT
NA	TRBV20-1	many	TRBJ2-7	CSAITRDTSSYEQYF	TGCAGTGCTATTACACGGGACACCAGCTCCTACGAGCAGTACTTC
TRBD1	TRBV7-8	many	TRBJ1-1	CASSFSGQMNTEAFF	TGTGCCAGCAGCTTTTCGGGACAGATGAACACTGAAGCTTTCTTT
NA	TRBV12-3/TRBV12-4	NA	TRBJ1-5	CASSFGSATSKPQHF	TGTGCCAGCAGTTTTGGATCAGCGACAAGCAAGCCCCAGCATTTT
TRBD2	TRBV11-2	few	TRBJ2-1	CASSPSGRSGEQFF	TGTGCCAGCAGCCCTAGCGGGAGGTCGGGCGAGCAGTTCTTC
NA	TRBV5-5	few	TRBJ2-5	CASSLGPSETQYF	TGTGCCAGCAGCTTGGGCCCCTCAGAGACCCAGTACTTC
TRBD2	TRBV7-2	few	TRBJ2-3	CASSSGLAGGPGDTQYF	TGTGCCAGCAGCTCGGGACTAGCGGGAGGGCCAGGGGATACGCAGTATTTT
NA	TRBV12-3/TRBV12-4	many	TRBJ2-1	CASSFYEQFF	TGTGCCAGCAGTTTTTATGAGCAGTTCTTC
NA	TRBV18	few	TRBJ2-1	CASSQGGRSYNEQFF	TGTGCCAGCTCCCAAGGGGGAAGATCCTACAATGAGCAGTTCTTC
TRBD2	TRBV7-2	NA	TRBJ2-7	CASSTASGSGFREQYF	TGTGCCAGCAGCACAGCTAGCGGGAGTGGTTTTCGCGAGCAGTACTTC
NA	TRBV24-1	NA	TRBJ2-1	CATSDLLPSSYNEQFF	TGTGCCACCAGTGATTTGCTACCTAGCTCCTACAATGAGCAGTTCTTC
TRBD2	TRBV20-1	NA	TRBJ2-3	CSARGGGRVLTDTQYF	TGCAGTGCTAGGGGTGGCGGGAGGGTCCTCACAGATACGCAGTATTTT
NA	TRBV5-1	few	TRBJ2-7	CASSRLPGRGSYEQYF	TGCGCCAGCAGCCGCCTTCCAGGGAGAGGCTCCTACGAGCAGTACTTC
NA	TRBV28	few	TRBJ1-1	CASSGQFLMNTEAFF	TGTGCCAGCAGCGGACAGTTCCTTATGAACACTGAAGCTTTCTTT
TRBD2	TRBV11-2	few	TRBJ2-7	CASSQFGGLNYEQYF	TGTGCCAGCAGCCAGTTCGGGGGGTTAAACTACGAGCAGTACTTC
NA	TRBV6-2/TRBV6-3	NA	TRBJ2-2	CASSGPPNTGELFF	TGTGCCAGCAGCGGACCGCCGAACACCGGGGAGCTGTTTTTT
NA	TRBV7-6	many	TRBJ1-1	CASSLDDYSTEAFF	TGTGCCAGCAGCTTAGACGACTATTCCACTGAAGCTTTCTTT
TRBD1	TRBV6-1	few	TRBJ1-2	CATSRGRGSGYTF	TGTGCCACCAGCAGGGGGCGAGGTAGTGGCTACACCTTC
NA	TRBV19	many	TRBJ2-1	CASSLSGGGSGILYNEQFF	TGTGCCAGTAGTCTCTCAGGGGGTGGTAGCGGGATTCTCTACAATGAGCAGTTCTTC
NA	TRBV20-1	few	TRBJ1-2	CSARDPSDTAQWGYGYTF	TGCAGTGCTAGAGATCCCTCCGACACGGCCCAGTGGGGCTATGGCTACACCTTC
NA	TRBV15	many	TRBJ2-3	CATSARADTQYF	TGTGCCACCTCCGCGCGGGCCGATACGCAGTATTTT
NA	TRBV5-6	NA	TRBJ2-5	CASSLGQTTAYF	TGTGCCAGCAGCTTGGGGCAGACCACGGCGTACTTC
TRBD2	TRBV7-6	NA	TRBJ2-1	CASSLAAGGLNNEQFF	TGTGCCAGCAGCTTAGCGGCGGGAGGTTTAAACAATGAGCAGTTCTTC
NA	TRBV12-3/TRBV12-4	many	TRBJ2-4	CASSPYSHKNIQYF	TGTGCCAGCAGTCCCTACAGTCACAAAAACATTCAGTACTTC
TRBD2	TRBV5-1	NA	TRBJ2-1	CASSQGLAGGNYNEQFF	TGCGCCAGCAGCCAGGGACTAGCGGGAGGTAACTACAATGAGCAGTTCTTC